The 24 T cell receptor beta chains reported below all come from one sample, sequenced in a study of T cell responses to AZD1222 COVID-19 vaccine. Sequenced by immunoSEQ multiplex PCR; TCRdb stores in-frame clones only, minus some. The data show some 100,000 clones, 80% to 95% seen once. The material was peripheral blood, obtained on day 0 of AZD1222 vaccination. Every receptor here comes from an adult in good health.

In DNA, the CDR3 is TGTGCCAGCAGCTCGTACAGGGAGGGCCAAGAAGAGACCCAGTACTTC. Protein sequence: CASSSYREGQEETQYF. The chain uses TRBV13 and TRBJ2-5, with D possibly TRBD2 on 7 matching bases. Trimming took 4 bases from V and 3 from J, leaving 18 bases between them. This CDR3 spans 16 amino acids. The V gene's germline CDR1 is PRHDT and CDR2 FYEKMQ (reference sequence). The full variable domain, completed using reference TRBV13 and TRBJ2-5, is AAGVIQSPRHLIKEKRETATLKCYPIPRHDTVYWYQQGPGQDPQFLISFYEKMQSDKGSIPDRFSAQQFSDYHSELNMSSLELGDSALYFCASSSYREGQEETQYFGPGTRLLVL.

The V gene is TRBV3-1 (or the pseudogene TRBV3-2), the J gene TRBJ2-5, with 9 bases aligning to TRBD2. The germline CDR1 and CDR2 sequences are LGHDT and YNNKEL (reference sequence). The CDR3 contains 17 residues. The J segment lost 4 bases and the V segment lost 2 bases, leaving 11 bases of the junction unmatched. CDR3 nucleotide sequence: TGTGCCAGCAGCCAACTCCGCGATAGCGGGAGCGGAGAGACCCAGTACTTC. Translation: CASSQLRDSGSGETQYF.

This rearrangement joins TRBV6-5 to TRBJ2-1; TRBD2 aligns across 10 bases. The CDR3 is made up of 14 amino acids. The junction had 9 bases not matched to a gene; V was cut back by 7 bases and J by 9 bases. Looked up from germline, CDR1 is MNHEY and CDR2 is SVGAGI. Here the CDR3 DNA reads TGTGCCAGCACAGGGTCTAGCGGGAGACGTGAGCAGTTCTTC. Residues: CASTGSSGRREQFF.

The V gene is TRBV29-1, the J gene TRBJ2-1; 14 positions agree with TRBD2. Germline assignment: CDR1 SQVTM and CDR2 ANQGSEA. Trimming removed 8 bases from V and 3 bases from J; junction bases left unmatched: 6. This CDR3 has 15 amino acids. CDR3: CSTGLAGEVYNEQFF. The CDR3 DNA reads TGCAGCACGGGACTAGCGGGAGAGGTCTACAATGAGCAGTTCTTC.

The rearrangement links TRBV6-5 to TRBJ1-4, with D perhaps TRBD1 (5 bases). Trimming took off 6 bases at V and 11 bases at J, with 16 bases between the two ends. CDR3 size: 13 residues. Germline values: CDR1 MNHEY, CDR2 SVGAGI. The CDR3 loop is CASSQGEGIKLFF. CDR3 in DNA: TGTGCCAGCAGCCAAGGGGAGGGGATTAAACTGTTTTTT.

This CDR3 is CASSLGGQGPSYEQYF. The CDR3 nucleotides read TGTGCCAGCAGCTTAGGGGGACAGGGTCCCTCCTACGAGCAGTACTTC. The chain combines TRBV7-3 with TRBJ2-7; 9 bases line up with TRBD1. J gave up 0 bases and V 2 bases, and 5 bases lay outside the gene matches. Germline CDR1 and CDR2: SGHTA and FQGTGA. This CDR3 has 16 residues.

The DNA for the CDR3 is TGCAGTGCTAGTCAAGGGTCCTCGGTCAATCAGCCCCAGCATTTT. Protein sequence: CSASQGSSVNQPQHF. This chain links TRBV20-1 with TRBJ1-5; no clear D. V lost 3 bases and J lost 3, with 15 bases in between. Germline V lookup: CDR1 DFQATT, CDR2 SNEGSKA (reference sequence). There are 15 residues in the CDR3.

This clone was recorded a few times. This rearrangement joins TRBV3-1 (or the pseudogene TRBV3-2) to TRBJ2-1; TRBD2 matches 12 bases. Looked up from germline, CDR1 is LGHDT and CDR2 is YNNKEL (reference sequence). This CDR3 spans 17 amino acids. J gave up 7 bases and V 4 bases, and 11 bases lay outside the gene matches. CDR3: CASSPLLAGGLMNEQFF. The CDR3, as DNA: TGTGCCAGCAGCCCATTACTAGCGGGAGGTTTGATGAATGAGCAGTTCTTC.

This chain joins TRBV29-1 and TRBJ2-1, with 7 bases fitting TRBD2. V was clipped by 1 base and J by 3 bases; unmatched bases: 15. The V gene's germline CDR1 is SQVTM and CDR2 ANQGSEA. The CDR3 runs 18 residues. CDR3 in DNA: TGCAGCGTTGAAGCTTTAGCGGGTGGGGTTTATGGCTACAATGAGCAGTTCTTC. It encodes CSVEALAGGVYGYNEQFF.

The gene calls are TRBV5-1 and TRBJ2-1; 8 nucleotides align to TRBD2. With V trimmed by 3 bases and J by 7 bases, 6 bases remained unmatched. The CDR3 extends over 14 amino acids. Per the germline V gene, CDR1 is SGHRS and CDR2 is YFSETQ. CDR3 sequence (DNA): TGCGCCAGCAGCTCCCGGGAGGGGGGAAATGAGCAGTTCTTC. It yields the protein CASSSREGGNEQFF.

DNA of the CDR3: TGTGCCAGTAACCCTACAGGGAATTTCCACGAGCAGTACTTC. Its protein product is CASNPTGNFHEQYF. The V gene is TRBV19, the J gene TRBJ2-7; possible D gene TRBD1, 6 bases. The CDR3 contains 14 residues. Between the trimmed V and J ends, which lost 7 bases and 5 bases, there was a span of 18 bases. The germline CDR1 and CDR2 sequences are LNHDA and SQIVND (reference sequence). The whole variable domain, remainder taken from reference TRBV19 and TRBJ2-7, is DGGITQSPKYLFRKEGQNVTLSCEQNLNHDAMYWYRQDPGQGLRLIYYSQIVNDFQKGDIAEGYSVSREKKESFPLTVTSAQKNPTAFYLCASNPTGNFHEQYFGPGTRLTVT.

V is TRBV6-5 and J is TRBJ2-3; D perhaps matches TRBD2 (5 bases). The ends were cut back, 7 bases at V and 4 bases at J, with 15 bases in the middle. The CDR3 extends over 14 amino acids. The germline gives CDR1 MNHEY, CDR2 SVGAGI. The CDR3 region is CASKVRDNADTQYF. The CDR3 DNA is TGTGCCAGCAAAGTCCGGGATAACGCAGATACGCAGTATTTT.

The chain employs TRBV6-2 or TRBV6-3 and TRBJ1-2, with a tentative D call TRBD1 (5 bases). Looked up from germline, CDR1 is MNHEY and CDR2 is SVGEGT. The V end was cut by 5 bases, the J end by 7 bases, with 11 bases between. The CDR3 consists of 12 residues. The CDR3 DNA sequence: TGTGCCAGCAGTACCGTGGGGCCTGGCTACACCTTC. Protein sequence: CASSTVGPGYTF.

This chain connects TRBV5-5 to TRBJ1-5; D is uncertain. Germline V gene data show CDR1 as SGHKS and CDR2 as YYEKEE (reference sequence). The CDR3 totals 14 residues. V dropped 0 bases and J dropped 5 bases, with 9 bases sitting between them. The CDR3, as DNA: TGTGCCAGCAGCTTGGAGGGAAGTGATCAGCCCCAGCATTTT. This codes for CASSLEGSDQPQHF.

The chain links TRBV7-9 to TRBJ2-3, with D possibly matching TRBD2 (6 bases). This CDR3 is built from 12 residues. V was shortened by 3 bases and J by 10 bases, with 11 bases between the two germline ends. The V gene's germline CDR1 is SEHNR and CDR2 FQNEAQ (reference sequence). The CDR3 DNA sequence: TGTGCCAGCAGCTTGGAGGGACCTTCGCAGTATTTT. This sequence encodes CASSLEGPSQYF.

This clone was recorded once. The chain combines TRBV3-1 (or the pseudogene TRBV3-2) with TRBJ1-1; D is unresolved. The CDR3 has 12 residues. Germline loops: CDR1 LGHDT, CDR2 YNNKEL (reference sequence). V was cut by 1 base and J by 11 bases, with 11 bases left in between. The CDR3 DNA reads as TGTGCCAGCAGCCAAGTTGCGACCATGGCTTTCTTT. Amino acids: CASSQVATMAFF.

The chain uses TRBV6-1 and TRBJ1-6; no definite D call. Germline assignment: CDR1 MNHNS and CDR2 SASEGT. The CDR3 is 13 amino acids. The V end lost 3 bases, the J end lost 8 bases, and 8 bases lay between the germline ends. CDR3 region: CASSELGDSPLHF. CDR3 bases: TGTGCCAGCAGTGAGCTTGGTGATTCACCCCTCCACTTT.

V gene TRBV3-1 (or the pseudogene TRBV3-2) combines with J gene TRBJ1-2; D might be TRBD1 (5 bases). The germline V gene has CDR1 LGHDT and CDR2 YNNKEL (reference sequence). The CDR3 sequence is 15 residues long. V shed 3 bases and J shed 2 bases, with 13 bases lying between them. The CDR3 sequence: CASSQAGGANYGYTF. In DNA, the CDR3 is TGTGCCAGCAGCCAGGCGGGAGGGGCGAACTATGGCTACACCTTC.

This clone was counted once. The chain carries TRBV6-6 and TRBJ1-2, with D hard to call. The CDR3 has 12 residues. Trimming took off 5 bases at V and 0 bases at J, with 4 bases between the two ends. The germline gives CDR1 MNHNY, CDR2 SVGAGI (reference sequence). DNA of the CDR3: TGTGCCAGCAGTAGCCCTAACTATGGCTACACCTTC. Its translation: CASSSPNYGYTF.

The chain is built from TRBV28 and TRBJ1-4; 9 bases are shared with TRBD1. The germline CDR1 and CDR2 sequences are MDHEN and SYDVKM. The CDR3 is 16 amino acids. V was pared by 3 bases and J by 11 bases, with 13 bases of the junction left unmatched. The CDR3 loop is CASSLPGTGFGSKLFF. In DNA, the CDR3 is TGTGCCAGCAGTTTGCCAGGGACAGGGTTTGGGTCGAAACTGTTTTTT.

V usage is TRBV4-1 and J usage is TRBJ1-6, with 8 bases matching TRBD1. The CDR3 contains 21 residues. Trimming removed 0 bases from V and 0 bases from J; junction bases left unmatched: 13. In germline, CDR1 is MGHRA, CDR2 YSYEKL. The CDR3 bases are TGCGCCAGCAGCCAAGATCCTCGACAGGGGAGAGGGAGCTCCTATAATTCACCCCTCCACTTT. It codes for CASSQDPRQGRGSSYNSPLHF.

This chain links TRBV19 with TRBJ1-6, with a possible D match to TRBD1 (6 bases). Germline CDR1 and CDR2: LNHDA and SQIVND (reference sequence). V lost 5 bases to trimming and J lost 7 bases, with 15 bases between them. The CDR3 extends over 15 amino acids. The CDR3 region is CASSPLPGHNSPLHF. The CDR3 nucleotides read TGTGCCAGTAGTCCTTTGCCGGGACACAATTCACCCCTCCACTTT.

The chain carries TRBV28 and TRBJ1-2, with 9 bases aligning to TRBD1. V trimming: 4 bases; J trimming: 4 bases; junction bases outside the gene matches: 4. In germline, CDR1 is MDHEN, CDR2 SYDVKM. This CDR3 has 14 residues. CDR3 DNA sequence: TGTGCCAGCAGTTGGGGACAGGGAAGCTATGGCTACACCTTC. This translates into CASSWGQGSYGYTF.

The V call is TRBV29-1, the J call TRBJ1-2; 8 nucleotides line up with TRBD1. Germline V CDR1 and CDR2: SQVTM, ANQGSEA. The trim removed 6 bases at V and 2 bases at J, leaving 5 bases unmatched. The CDR3 length is 13 residues. The CDR3 loop is CSVGQGANYGYTF. The CDR3 nucleotides read TGCAGCGTCGGACAGGGAGCAAACTATGGCTACACCTTC.